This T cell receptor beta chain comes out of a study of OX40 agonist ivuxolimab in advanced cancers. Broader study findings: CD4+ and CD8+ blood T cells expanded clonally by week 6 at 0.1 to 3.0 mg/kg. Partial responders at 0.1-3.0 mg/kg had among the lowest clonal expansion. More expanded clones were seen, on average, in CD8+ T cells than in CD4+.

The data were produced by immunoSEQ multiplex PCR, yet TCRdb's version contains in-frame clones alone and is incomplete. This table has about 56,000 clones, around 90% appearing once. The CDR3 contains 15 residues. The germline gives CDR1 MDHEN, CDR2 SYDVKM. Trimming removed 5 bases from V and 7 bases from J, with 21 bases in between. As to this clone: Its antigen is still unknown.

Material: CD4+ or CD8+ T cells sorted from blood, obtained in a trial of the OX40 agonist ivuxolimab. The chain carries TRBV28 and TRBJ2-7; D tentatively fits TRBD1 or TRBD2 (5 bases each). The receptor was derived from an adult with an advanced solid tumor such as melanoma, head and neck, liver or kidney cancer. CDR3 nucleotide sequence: TGTGCCAGCAGTCTCCTCGGGGACCCCTCGGGTGAGCAGTACTTC. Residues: CASSLLGDPSGEQYF.